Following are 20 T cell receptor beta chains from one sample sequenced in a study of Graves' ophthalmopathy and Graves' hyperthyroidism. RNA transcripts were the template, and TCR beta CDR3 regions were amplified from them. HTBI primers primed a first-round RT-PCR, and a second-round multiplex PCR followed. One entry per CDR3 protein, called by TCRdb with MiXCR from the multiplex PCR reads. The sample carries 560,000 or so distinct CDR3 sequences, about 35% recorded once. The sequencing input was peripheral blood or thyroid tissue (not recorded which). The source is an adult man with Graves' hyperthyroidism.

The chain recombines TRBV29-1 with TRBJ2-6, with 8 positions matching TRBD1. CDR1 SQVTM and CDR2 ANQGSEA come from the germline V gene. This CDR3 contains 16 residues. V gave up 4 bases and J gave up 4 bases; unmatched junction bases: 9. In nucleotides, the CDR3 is TGCAGCGTTGCACCGACAGGGGTTTTCGGGGCCAACGTCCTGACTTTC. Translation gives CSVAPTGVFGANVLTF.

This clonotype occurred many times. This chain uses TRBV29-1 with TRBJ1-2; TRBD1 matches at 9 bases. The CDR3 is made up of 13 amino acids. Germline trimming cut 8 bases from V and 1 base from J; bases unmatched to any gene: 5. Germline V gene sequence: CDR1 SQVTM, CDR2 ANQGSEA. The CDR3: CSSDRGDNYGYTF. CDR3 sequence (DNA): TGCAGCTCAGACAGGGGGGATAACTATGGCTACACCTTC.

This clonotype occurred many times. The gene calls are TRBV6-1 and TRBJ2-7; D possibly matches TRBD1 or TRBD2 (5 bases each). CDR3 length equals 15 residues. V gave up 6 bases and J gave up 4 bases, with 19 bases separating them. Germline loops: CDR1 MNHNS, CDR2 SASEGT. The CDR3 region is CASRTGTGLRYEQYF. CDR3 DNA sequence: TGTGCCAGCAGGACCGGGACCGGGCTTCGATACGAGCAGTACTTC.

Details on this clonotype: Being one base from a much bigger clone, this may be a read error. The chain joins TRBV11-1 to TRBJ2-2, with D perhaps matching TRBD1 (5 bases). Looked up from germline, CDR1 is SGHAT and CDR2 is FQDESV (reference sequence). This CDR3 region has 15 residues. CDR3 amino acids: CASSLLGVDTRELFF. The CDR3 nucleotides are TGTGCCAGCAGCTTATTGGGCGTGGACACCAGGGAGCTGTTTTTT.

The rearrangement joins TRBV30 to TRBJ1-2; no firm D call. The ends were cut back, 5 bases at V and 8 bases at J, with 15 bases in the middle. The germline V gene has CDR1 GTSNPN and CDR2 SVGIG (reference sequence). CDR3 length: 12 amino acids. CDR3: CAWGARSMGYTF. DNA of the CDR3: TGTGCCTGGGGTGCGCGCTCTATGGGCTACACCTTC.

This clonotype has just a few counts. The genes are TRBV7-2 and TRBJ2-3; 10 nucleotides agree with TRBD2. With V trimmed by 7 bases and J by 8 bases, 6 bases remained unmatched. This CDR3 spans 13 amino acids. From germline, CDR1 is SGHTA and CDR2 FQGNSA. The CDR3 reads CASTDRLAGTQYF. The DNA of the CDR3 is TGTGCCAGCACCGACAGACTAGCGGGTACGCAGTATTTT.

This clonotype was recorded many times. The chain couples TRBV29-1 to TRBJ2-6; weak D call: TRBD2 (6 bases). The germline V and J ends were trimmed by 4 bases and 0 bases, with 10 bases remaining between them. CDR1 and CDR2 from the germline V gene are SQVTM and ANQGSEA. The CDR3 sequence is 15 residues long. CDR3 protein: CSVVEGSSGANVLTF. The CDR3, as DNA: TGCAGCGTTGTGGAGGGGAGCTCTGGGGCCAACGTCCTGACTTTC.

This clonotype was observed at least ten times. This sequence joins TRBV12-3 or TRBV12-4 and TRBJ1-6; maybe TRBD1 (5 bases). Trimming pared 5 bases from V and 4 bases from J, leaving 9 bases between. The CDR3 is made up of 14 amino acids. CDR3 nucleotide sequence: TGTGCCAGCAGTCAAGACAGTTATAATTCACCCCTCCACTTT. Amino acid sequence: CASSQDSYNSPLHF.

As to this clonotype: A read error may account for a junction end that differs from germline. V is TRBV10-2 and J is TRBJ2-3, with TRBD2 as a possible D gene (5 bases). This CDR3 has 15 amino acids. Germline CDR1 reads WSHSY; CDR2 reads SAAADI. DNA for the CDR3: TGTGCCAGCAGAAAGAGCGGATCTAGCACAGATACGCAGTATTTT. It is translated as CASRKSGSSTDTQYF.

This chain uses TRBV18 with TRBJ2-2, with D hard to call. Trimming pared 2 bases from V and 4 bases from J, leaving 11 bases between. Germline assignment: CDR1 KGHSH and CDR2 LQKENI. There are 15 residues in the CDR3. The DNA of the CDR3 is TGTGCCAGCTCACCAAAGAACTCGGGCACCGGGGAGCTGTTTTTT. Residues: CASSPKNSGTGELFF.

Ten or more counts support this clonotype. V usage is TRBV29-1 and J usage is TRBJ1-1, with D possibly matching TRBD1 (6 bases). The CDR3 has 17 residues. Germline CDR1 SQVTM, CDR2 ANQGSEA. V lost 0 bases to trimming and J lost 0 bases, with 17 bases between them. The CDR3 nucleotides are TGCAGCGTTGAAGATCTTTGGGGGCAGACCTTGAACACTGAAGCTTTCTTT. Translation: CSVEDLWGQTLNTEAFF.

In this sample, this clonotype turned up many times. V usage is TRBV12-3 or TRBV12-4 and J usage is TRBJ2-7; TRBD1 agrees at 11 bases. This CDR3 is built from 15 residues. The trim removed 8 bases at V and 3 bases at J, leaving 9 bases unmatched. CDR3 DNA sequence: TGTGCCAGCTCTAGAACCGGGACAGGGGGCTACGAGCAGTACTTC. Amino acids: CASSRTGTGGYEQYF.

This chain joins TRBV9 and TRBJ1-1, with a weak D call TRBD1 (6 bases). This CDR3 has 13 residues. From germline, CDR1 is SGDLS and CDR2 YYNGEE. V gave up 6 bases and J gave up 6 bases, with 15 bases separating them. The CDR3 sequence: CASNRRGAAEAFF. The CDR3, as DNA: TGTGCCAGCAATCGACGGGGGGCGGCTGAAGCTTTCTTT.

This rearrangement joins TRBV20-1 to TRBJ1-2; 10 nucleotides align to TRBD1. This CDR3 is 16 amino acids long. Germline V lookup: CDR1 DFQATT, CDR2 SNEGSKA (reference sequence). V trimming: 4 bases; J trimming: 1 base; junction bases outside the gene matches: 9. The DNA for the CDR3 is TGCAGTGCTATCCCCTGGGGGACAGGGGATAACTATGGCTACACCTTC. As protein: CSAIPWGTGDNYGYTF.

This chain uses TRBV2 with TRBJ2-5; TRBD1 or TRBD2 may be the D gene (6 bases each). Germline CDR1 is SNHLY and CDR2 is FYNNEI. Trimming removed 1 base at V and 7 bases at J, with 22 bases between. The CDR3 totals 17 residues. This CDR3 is CASSEVTGLGGPGTQYF. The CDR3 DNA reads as TGTGCCAGCAGTGAAGTCACAGGGTTAGGGGGGCCGGGGACCCAGTACTTC. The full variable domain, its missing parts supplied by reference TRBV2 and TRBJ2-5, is EPEVTQTPSHQVTQMGQEVILRCVPISNHLYFYWYRQILGQKVEFLVSFYNNEISEKSEIFDDQFSVERPDGSNFTLKIRSTKLEDSAMYFCASSEVTGLGGPGTQYFGPGTRLLVL.

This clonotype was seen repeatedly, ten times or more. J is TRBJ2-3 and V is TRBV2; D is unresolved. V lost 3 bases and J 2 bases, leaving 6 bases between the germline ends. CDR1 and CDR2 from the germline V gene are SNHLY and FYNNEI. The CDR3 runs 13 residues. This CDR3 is CASSDTHTDTQYF. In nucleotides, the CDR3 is TGTGCCAGCAGTGATACCCACACAGATACGCAGTATTTT.

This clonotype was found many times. Here the CDR3 DNA reads TGCAGTGCTAGTATCGCGTCAGGCTACGAGCAGTACTTC. It specifies CSASIASGYEQYF. The V and J genes are TRBV20-1 and TRBJ2-7; D unclear. V dropped 3 bases and J dropped 3 bases, with 12 bases sitting between them. From germline, CDR1 is DFQATT and CDR2 SNEGSKA (reference sequence). This CDR3 has 13 amino acids.

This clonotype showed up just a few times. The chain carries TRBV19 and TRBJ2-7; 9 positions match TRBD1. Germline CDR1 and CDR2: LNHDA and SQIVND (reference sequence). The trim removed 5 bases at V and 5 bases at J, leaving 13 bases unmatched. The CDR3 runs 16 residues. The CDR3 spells CASSPNRDRAVDEQYF. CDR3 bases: TGTGCCAGTAGTCCAAACCGGGACAGGGCTGTGGACGAGCAGTACTTC.

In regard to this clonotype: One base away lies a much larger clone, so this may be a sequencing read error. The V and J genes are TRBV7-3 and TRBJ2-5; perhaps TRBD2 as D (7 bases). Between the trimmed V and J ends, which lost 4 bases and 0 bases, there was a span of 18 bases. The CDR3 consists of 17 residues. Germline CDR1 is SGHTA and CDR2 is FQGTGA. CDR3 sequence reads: CASSSARGLADQETQYF. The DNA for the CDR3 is TGTGCCAGCAGCTCAGCGCGGGGGCTAGCGGACCAAGAGACCCAGTACTTC.

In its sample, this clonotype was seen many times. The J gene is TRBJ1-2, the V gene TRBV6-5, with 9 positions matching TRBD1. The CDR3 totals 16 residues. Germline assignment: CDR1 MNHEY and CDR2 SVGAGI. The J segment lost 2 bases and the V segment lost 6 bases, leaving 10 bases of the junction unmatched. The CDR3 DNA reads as TGTGCCAGCAGCCGGACCTCGGGACAGGGCAACTATGGCTACACCTTC. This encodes CASSRTSGQGNYGYTF.